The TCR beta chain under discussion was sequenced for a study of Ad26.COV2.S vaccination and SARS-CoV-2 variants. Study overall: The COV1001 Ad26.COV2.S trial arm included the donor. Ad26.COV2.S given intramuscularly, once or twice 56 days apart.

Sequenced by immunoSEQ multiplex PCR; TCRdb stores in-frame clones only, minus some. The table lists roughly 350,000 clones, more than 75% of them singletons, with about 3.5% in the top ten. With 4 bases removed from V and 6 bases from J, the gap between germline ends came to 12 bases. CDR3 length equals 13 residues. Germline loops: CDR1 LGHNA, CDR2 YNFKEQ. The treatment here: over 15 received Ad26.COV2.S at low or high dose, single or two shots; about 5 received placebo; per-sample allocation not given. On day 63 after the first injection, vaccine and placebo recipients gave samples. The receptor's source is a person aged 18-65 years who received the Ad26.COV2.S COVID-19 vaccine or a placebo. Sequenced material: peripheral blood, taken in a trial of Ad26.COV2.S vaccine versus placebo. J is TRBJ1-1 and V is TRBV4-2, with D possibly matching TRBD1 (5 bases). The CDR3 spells CASSLDRGAEAFF. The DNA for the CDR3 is TGTGCCAGCAGCCTTGATAGAGGGGCTGAAGCTTTCTTT.